This TCR beta chain was documented in a study of blood T cells in healthy people across ages. V lost 3 bases to trimming and J lost 0 bases, with 9 bases between them. Germline V CDR1 and CDR2: DFQATT, SNEGSKA (reference sequence). CDR3 length: 13 residues. A second PCR of about 6 to 12 cycles used a sample-barcoded 5' primer and a J-beta primer mix. TCRdb analysed the 5' RACE reads with MiXCR anew, one entry per CDR3 protein. The sample lists hundreds of thousands of distinct CDR3 sequences, roughly three fifths occurring once. Sequencing used blood. The J gene is TRBJ2-7, the V gene TRBV20-1; no firm D call. This TCR was sampled from a man in his 60s in good health. The DNA of the CDR3 is TGCAGTGCTAGCCATGAGAACTCCTACGAGCAGTACTTC. The encoded protein is CSASHENSYEQYF.